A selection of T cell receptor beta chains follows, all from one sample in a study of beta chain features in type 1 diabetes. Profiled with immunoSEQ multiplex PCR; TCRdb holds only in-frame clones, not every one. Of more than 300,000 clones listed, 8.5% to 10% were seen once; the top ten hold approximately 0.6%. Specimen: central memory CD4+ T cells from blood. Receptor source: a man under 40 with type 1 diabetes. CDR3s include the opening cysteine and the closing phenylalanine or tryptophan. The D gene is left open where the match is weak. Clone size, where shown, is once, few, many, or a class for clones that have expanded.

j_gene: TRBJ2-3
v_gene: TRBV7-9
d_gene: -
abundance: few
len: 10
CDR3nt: TGTGCCAGCAGCCGAGATACGCAGTATTTT
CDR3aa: CASSRDTQYF

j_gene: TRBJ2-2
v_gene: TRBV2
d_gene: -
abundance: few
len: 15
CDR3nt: TGTGCCAGCAGTTACTCGGACAGCCTCACCGGGGAGCTGTTTTTT
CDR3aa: CASSYSDSLTGELFF

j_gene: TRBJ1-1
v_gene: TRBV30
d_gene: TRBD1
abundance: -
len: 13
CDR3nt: TGTGCCTGGGATAAGGGGGCGCGGACTGAAGCTTTCTTT
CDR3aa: CAWDKGARTEAFF

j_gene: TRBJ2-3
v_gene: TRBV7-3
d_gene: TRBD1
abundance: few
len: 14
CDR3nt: TGTGCCAGCAGCCCAATCTCGACAGGGGATACGCAGTATTTT
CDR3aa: CASSPISTGDTQYF

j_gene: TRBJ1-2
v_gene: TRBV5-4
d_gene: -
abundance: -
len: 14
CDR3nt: TGTGCCAGCAGCGCACCGGGTTTGAACTATGGCTACACCTTC
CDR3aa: CASSAPGLNYGYTF

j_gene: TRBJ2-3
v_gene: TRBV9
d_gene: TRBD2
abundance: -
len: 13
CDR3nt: TGTGCCAGCAGCGTAGGGGAGGGGAATACGCAGTATTTT
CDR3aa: CASSVGEGNTQYF

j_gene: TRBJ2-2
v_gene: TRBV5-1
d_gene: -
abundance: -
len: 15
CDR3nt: TGCGCCAGCAGCTGGACGCACGCGAACACCGGGGAGCTGTTTTTT
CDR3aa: CASSWTHANTGELFF

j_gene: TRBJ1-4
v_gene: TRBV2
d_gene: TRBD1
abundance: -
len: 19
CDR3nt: TGTGCCAGCGCGAAGCCGGGACAGGGGGCGTTTGCAGCTAATGAAAAACTGTTTTTT
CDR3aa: CASAKPGQGAFAANEKLFF

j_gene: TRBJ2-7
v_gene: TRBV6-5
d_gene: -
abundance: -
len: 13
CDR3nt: TGTGCCAGCAGCCTCGGCATATTAGGGTGGCAGTACTTC
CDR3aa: CASSLGILGWQYF

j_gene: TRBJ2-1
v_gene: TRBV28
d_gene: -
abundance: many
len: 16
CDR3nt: TGTGCCAGCAGTTTAGGAGGGAGTGGAACCTACAATGAGCAGTTCTTC
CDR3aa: CASSLGGSGTYNEQFF

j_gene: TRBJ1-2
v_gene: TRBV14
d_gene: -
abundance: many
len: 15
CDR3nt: TGTGCCAGCAGCCTAAGTATAGGAGGATCCTATGGCTACACCTTC
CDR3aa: CASSLSIGGSYGYTF

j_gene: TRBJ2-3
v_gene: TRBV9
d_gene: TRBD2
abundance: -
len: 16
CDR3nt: TGTGCCAGCAGCGTAGTACCAGCGGGAAATTCAGATACGCAGTATTTT
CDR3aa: CASSVVPAGNSDTQYF

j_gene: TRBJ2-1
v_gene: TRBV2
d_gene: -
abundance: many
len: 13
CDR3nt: TGTGCCAGCAGTGAGGAGCGGGCGCTCGGGCAGTTCTTC
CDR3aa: CASSEERALGQFF

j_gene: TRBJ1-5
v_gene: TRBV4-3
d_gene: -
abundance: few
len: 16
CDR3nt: TGCGCCAGCAGCCTGGACTGGGAAAGAAGCAATCAGCCCCAGCATTTT
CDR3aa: CASSLDWERSNQPQHF

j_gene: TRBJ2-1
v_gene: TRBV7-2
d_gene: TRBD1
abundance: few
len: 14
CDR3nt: TGTGCCAGCAGCTTAGGACAGGGAGTCTGGGAGCAGTTCTTC
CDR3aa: CASSLGQGVWEQFF

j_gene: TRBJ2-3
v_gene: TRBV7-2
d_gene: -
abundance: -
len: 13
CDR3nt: TGTGCCAGCAGCTCAGGAAGGTGGGATACGCAGTATTTT
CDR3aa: CASSSGRWDTQYF

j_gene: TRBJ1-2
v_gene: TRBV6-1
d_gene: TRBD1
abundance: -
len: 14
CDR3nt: TGTGCCAGCAGTGAAAGACAGGGGGCCTATGGCTACACCTTC
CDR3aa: CASSERQGAYGYTF

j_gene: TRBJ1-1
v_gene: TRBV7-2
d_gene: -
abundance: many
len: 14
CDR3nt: TGTGCCAGCAGCTCTGGACGGTGGAACACTGAAGCTTTCTTT
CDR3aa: CASSSGRWNTEAFF

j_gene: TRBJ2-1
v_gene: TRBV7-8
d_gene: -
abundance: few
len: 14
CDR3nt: TGTGCCAGCAGCTTTAGCTGGCTAGTAGTAGAGCAGTTCTTC
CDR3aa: CASSFSWLVVEQFF

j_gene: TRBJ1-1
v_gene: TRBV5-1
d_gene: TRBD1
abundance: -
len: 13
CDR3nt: TGCGCCAGCAGCTTAGGGGGCTTCACTGAAGCTTTCTTT
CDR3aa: CASSLGGFTEAFF

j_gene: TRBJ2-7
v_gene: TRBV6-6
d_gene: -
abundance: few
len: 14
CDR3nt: TGTGCCAGTTCGACAAGCGTCGAATGGTGGGAGCAGTACTTC
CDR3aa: CASSTSVEWWEQYF

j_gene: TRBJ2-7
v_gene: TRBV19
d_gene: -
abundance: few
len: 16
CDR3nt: TGTGCCACTACATCAAAAGGGAGGTTGAGCGGTTACGAGCAGTACTTC
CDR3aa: CATTSKGRLSGYEQYF

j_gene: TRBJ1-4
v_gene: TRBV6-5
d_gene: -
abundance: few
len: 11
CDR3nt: TGTGCCAGCAGCGTCAATGAAAAACTGTTTTTT
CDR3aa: CASSVNEKLFF

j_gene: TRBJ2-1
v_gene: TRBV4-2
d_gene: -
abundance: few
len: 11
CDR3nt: TGTGCCAGCAGCCAAGTCAATGAGCAGTTCTTC
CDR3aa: CASSQVNEQFF

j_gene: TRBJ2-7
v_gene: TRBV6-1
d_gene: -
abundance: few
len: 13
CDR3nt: TGTGCCAGCACCTCGGACCCATCCTACGAGCAGTACTTC
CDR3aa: CASTSDPSYEQYF

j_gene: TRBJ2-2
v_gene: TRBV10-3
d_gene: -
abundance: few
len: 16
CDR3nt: TGTGCCATCAGTGATAGCGCGTACGCGAACACCGGGGAGCTGTTTTTT
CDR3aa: CAISDSAYANTGELFF

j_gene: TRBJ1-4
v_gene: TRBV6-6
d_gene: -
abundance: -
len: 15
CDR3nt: TGTGCCAGCAGTCCTTTGGGGGCAGCTAATGAAAAACTGTTTTTT
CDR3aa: CASSPLGAANEKLFF

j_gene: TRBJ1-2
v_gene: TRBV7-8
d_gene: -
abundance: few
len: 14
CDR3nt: TGTGCCAGCAGCTTAGTGGCCGGAAACTATGGCTACACCTTC
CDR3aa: CASSLVAGNYGYTF

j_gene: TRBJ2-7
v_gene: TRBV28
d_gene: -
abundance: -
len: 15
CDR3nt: TGTGCCAGCAGTTCTGCCCAGCGAACCTCCTACGAGCAGTACTTC
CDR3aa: CASSSAQRTSYEQYF

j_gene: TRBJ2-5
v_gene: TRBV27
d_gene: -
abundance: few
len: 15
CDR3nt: TGTGCCAGCAGTTTCGCGACATCGGGTGGAGGGACCCAGTACTTC
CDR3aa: CASSFATSGGGTQYF

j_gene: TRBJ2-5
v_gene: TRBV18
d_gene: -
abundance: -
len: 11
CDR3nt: TGTGCCAGCTCACCTTCGGGGACCCAGTACTTC
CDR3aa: CASSPSGTQYF

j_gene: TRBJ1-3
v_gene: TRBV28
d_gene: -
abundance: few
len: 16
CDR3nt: TGTGCCAGCCGCGGAGCTCAGGGGTTCTCTGGAAACACCATATATTTT
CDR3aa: CASRGAQGFSGNTIYF

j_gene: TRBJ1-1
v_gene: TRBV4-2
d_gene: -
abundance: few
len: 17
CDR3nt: TGTGCCAGCAGCCAAGATTGGGGTCTCACACGGAACACTGAAGCTTTCTTT
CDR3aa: CASSQDWGLTRNTEAFF

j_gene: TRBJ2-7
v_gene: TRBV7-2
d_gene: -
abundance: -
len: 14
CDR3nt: TGTGCCAGCAGCTTTGGACAGTACTACATGGAGCAGTACTTC
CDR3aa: CASSFGQYYMEQYF

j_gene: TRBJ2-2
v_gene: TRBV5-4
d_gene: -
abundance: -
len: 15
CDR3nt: TGTGCCAGCAGCGATGACGCTGTGGGAGCTCGGGAGCTGTTTTTT
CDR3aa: CASSDDAVGARELFF

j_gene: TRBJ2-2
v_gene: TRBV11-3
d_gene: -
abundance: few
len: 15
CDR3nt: TGTGCCAGCAGCCTAAGCGGGTCGAACACCGGGGAGCTGTTTTTT
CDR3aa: CASSLSGSNTGELFF

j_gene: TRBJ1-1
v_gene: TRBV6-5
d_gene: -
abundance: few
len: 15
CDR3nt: TGTGCCAGCAGTTACTCACGGTCAGGGGATACTGAAGCTTTCTTT
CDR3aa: CASSYSRSGDTEAFF

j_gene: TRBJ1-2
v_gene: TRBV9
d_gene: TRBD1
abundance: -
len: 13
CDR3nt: TGTGCCAGCAGCGGACAGGGGGCTAACGGCTACACCTTC
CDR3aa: CASSGQGANGYTF

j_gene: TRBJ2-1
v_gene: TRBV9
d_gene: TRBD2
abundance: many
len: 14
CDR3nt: TGTGCCAGCAGCGATGTTAGCGGGAGCAATGAGCAGTTCTTC
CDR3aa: CASSDVSGSNEQFF

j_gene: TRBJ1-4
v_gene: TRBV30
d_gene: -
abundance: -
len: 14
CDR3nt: TGTGCCTGGAGTGTAACAGGGAGTGGTGAAAAACTGTTTTTT
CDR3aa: CAWSVTGSGEKLFF

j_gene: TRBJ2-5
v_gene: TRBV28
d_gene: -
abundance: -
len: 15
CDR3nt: TGTGCCAGCAGTACCCCCAGAGGGGGCCAAGAGACCCAGTACTTC
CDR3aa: CASSTPRGGQETQYF

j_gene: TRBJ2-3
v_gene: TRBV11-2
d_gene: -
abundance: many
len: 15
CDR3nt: TGTGCCAGCAGCTTCCAAGCGCTCGACACAGATACGCAGTATTTT
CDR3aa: CASSFQALDTDTQYF

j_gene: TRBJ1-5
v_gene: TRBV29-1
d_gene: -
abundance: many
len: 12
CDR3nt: TGCAGCGCCCGGGACACCAATCAGCCCCAGCATTTT
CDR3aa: CSARDTNQPQHF

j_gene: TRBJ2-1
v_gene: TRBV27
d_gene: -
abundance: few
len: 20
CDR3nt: TGTGCCAGCACTACGACCGACGGAGCAACACGACTTCCGTCCTACAATGAGCAGTTCTTC
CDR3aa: CASTTTDGATRLPSYNEQFF